The source of this T cell receptor beta chain is a study of post-analysis software for immune sequencing data. Study-wide context: There were relapsing-remitting, secondary progressive and progressive-relapsing multiple sclerosis among the disease courses included. Study conclusions and caveats: Patients had higher frequencies than controls of roughly 5 TRBV segments, including TRBV5-6, TRBV5-1 and TRBV20-1.

Germline V lookup: CDR1 SEHNR, CDR2 FQNEAQ (reference sequence). The V and J ends lost 2 bases and 8 bases respectively, with 8 bases between them. This CDR3 has 12 amino acids. In regard to this clonotype: The antigen remains undetermined.

Sequencing libraries made from TCR beta cDNA carried unique molecular identifiers. A single record per CDR3 protein comes from TCRdb applying MiXCR to the PCR reads. This table has hundreds of thousands of distinct CDR3 sequences, 55% to 60% appearing once. Sequences were obtained from blood. The clonotype was recovered from a girl under 10 years old with multiple sclerosis. This chain uses TRBV7-9 with TRBJ2-3, with unresolved D. CDR3 loop: CASSLISATQYF. The CDR3 coding sequence is TGTGCCAGCAGCTTAATATCTGCTACGCAGTATTTT.